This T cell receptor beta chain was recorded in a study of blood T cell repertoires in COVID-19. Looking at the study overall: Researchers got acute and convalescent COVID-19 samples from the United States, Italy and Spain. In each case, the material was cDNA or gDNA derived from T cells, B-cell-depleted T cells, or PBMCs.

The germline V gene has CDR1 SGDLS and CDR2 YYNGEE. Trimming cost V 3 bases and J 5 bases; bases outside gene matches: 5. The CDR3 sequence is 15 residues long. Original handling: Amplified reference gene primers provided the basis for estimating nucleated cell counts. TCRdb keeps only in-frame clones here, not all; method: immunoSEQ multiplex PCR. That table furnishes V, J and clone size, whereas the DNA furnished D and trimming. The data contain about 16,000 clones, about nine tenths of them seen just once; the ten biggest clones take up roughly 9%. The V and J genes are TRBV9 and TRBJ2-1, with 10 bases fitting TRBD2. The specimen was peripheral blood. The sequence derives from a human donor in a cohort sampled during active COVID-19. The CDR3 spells CASSAGLASNNEQFF. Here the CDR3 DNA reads TGTGCCAGCAGCGCGGGACTAGCGTCGAACAATGAGCAGTTCTTC.